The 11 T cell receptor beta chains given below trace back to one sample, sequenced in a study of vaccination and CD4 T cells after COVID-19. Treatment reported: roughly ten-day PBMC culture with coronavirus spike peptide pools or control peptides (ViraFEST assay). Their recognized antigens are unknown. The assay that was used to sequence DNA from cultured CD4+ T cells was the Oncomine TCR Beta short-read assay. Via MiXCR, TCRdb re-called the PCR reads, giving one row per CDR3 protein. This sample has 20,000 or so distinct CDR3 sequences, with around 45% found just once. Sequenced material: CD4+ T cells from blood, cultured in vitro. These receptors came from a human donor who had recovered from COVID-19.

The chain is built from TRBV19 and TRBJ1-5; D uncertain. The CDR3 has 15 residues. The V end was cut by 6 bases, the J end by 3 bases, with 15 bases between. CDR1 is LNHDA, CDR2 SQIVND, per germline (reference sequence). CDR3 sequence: CASRGYQANNQPQHF. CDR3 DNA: TGTGCCAGTAGGGGTTATCAGGCGAACAATCAGCCCCAGCATTTT.

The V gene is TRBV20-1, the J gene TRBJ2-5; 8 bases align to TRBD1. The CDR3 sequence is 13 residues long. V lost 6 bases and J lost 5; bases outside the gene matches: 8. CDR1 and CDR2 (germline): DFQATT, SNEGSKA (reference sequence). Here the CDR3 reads CSAPGQARETQYF. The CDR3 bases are TGCAGTGCCCCGGGACAGGCAAGGGAGACCCAGTACTTC.

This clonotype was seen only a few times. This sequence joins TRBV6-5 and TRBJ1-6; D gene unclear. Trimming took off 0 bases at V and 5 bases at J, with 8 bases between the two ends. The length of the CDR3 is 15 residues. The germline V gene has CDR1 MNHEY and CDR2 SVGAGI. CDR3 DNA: TGTGCCAGCAGTTACTCCAAAGCGGATAATTCACCCCTCCACTTT. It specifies CASSYSKADNSPLHF.

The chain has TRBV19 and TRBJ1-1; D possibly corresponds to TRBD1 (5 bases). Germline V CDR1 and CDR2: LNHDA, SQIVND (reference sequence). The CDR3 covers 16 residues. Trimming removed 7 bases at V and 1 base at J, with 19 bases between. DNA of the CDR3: TGTGCCAGTACCCCCCGGTGGGGGGGAGAGAACACTGAAGCTTTCTTT. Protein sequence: CASTPRWGGENTEAFF.

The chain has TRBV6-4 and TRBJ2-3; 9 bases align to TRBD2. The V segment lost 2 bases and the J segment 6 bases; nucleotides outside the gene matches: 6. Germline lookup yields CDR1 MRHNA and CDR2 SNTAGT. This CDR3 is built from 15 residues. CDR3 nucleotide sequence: TGTGCCAGCAGTGACCGTGCGGGGGGGCCCGATACGCAGTATTTT. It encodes CASSDRAGGPDTQYF.

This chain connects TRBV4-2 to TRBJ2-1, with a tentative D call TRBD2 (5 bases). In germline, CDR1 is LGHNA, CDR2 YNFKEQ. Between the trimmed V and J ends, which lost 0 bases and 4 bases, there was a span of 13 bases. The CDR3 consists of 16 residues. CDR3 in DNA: TGTGCCAGCAGCCAAGATCGGAGCGGACCATACAATGAGCAGTTCTTC. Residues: CASSQDRSGPYNEQFF.

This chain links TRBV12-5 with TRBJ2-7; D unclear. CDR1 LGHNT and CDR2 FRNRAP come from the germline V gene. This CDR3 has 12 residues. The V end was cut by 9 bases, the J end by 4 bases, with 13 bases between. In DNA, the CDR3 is TGTGCTAGCCTAAAGGAGCCATACGAGCAGTACTTC. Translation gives CASLKEPYEQYF.

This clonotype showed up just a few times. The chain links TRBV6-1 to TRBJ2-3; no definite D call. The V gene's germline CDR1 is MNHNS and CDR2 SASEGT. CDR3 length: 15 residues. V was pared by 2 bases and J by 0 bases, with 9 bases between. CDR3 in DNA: TGTGCCAGCAGTGAAAGGTCCGCTAGCACAGATACGCAGTATTTT. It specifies CASSERSASTDTQYF.

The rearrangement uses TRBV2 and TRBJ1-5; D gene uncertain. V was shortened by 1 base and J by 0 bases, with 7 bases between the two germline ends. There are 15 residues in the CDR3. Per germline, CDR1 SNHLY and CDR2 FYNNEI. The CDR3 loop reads CASSEDGYSNQPQHF. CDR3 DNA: TGTGCCAGCAGTGAAGACGGGTATAGCAATCAGCCCCAGCATTTT.

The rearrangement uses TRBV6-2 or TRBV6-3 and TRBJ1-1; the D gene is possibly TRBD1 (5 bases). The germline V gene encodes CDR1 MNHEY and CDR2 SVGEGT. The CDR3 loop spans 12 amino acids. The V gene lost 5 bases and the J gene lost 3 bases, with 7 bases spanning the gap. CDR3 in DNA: TGTGCCAGCAGTAGGGGATACACTGAAGCTTTCTTT. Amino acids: CASSRGYTEAFF.

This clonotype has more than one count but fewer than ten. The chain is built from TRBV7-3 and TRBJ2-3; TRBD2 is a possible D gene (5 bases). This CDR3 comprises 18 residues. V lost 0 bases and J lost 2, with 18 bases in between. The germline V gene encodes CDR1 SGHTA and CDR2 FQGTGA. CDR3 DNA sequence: TGTGCCAGCAGCTTAACCCCAGATTCCCTCGGGGTCACAGATACGCAGTATTTT. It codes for CASSLTPDSLGVTDTQYF.